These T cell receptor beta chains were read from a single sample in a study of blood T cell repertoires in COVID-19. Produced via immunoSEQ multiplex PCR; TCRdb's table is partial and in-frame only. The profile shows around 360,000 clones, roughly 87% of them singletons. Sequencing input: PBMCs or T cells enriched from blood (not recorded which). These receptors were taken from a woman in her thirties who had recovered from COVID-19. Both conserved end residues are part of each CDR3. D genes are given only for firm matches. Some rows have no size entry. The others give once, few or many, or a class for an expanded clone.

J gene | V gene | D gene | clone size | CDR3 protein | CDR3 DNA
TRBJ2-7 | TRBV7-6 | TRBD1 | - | CASSLSGQSSYEQYF | TGTGCCAGCAGCCTTTCGGGACAGAGCTCCTACGAGCAGTACTTC
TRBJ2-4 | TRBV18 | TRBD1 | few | CASSPSTGAVGNIQYF | TGTGCCAGCTCACCCTCGACAGGGGCAGTGGGAAACATTCAGTACTTC
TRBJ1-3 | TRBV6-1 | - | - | CASSESYWRTGNTIYF | TGTGCCAGCAGTGAATCCTATTGGCGGACTGGAAACACCATATATTTT
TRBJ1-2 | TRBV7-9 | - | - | CASSASTGQGGYTF | TGTGCCAGCAGCGCGTCAACAGGGCAGGGCGGCTACACCTTC
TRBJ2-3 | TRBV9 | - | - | CASSVAGSSTDTQYF | TGTGCCAGCAGCGTAGCTGGCAGTAGCACAGATACGCAGTATTTT
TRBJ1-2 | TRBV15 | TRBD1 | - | CATSSRDRSYTF | TGTGCCACCAGCAGCCGGGACAGATCGTACACCTTC
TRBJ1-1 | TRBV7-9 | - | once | CASSPSLGTEAFF | TGTGCCAGCAGCCCTAGCCTGGGGACTGAAGCTTTCTTT
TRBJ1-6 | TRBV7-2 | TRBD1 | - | CASSGQGGNSPLHF | TGTGCCAGCAGCGGACAGGGCGGTAATTCACCCCTCCACTTT
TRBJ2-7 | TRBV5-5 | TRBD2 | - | CASSLGQGLKHSYEQYF | TGTGCCAGCAGCTTGGGGCAGGGACTAAAGCACTCCTACGAGCAGTACTTC
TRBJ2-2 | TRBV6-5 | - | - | CASRLLPGELFF | TGTGCCAGCAGACTTCTCCCCGGGGAGCTGTTTTTT
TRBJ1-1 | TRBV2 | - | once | CASSEDGRTTEAFF | TGTGCCAGCAGTGAGGACGGGAGGACCACTGAAGCTTTCTTT
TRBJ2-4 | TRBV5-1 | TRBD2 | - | CASSHGLAGDDIQYF | TGCGCCAGCAGCCACGGACTAGCGGGAGATGACATTCAGTACTTC